This is a list of T cell receptor beta chains from one sample in a study of blood T cell repertoires in COVID-19. Only in-frame clones appear in the TCRdb table, and some are missing; sequencing was by immunoSEQ multiplex PCR. The table lists about 370,000 clones, around 87% of them singletons, with more than 9% in the top ten. Specimen: peripheral blood. The source is a woman in her twenties or thirties with COVID-19, enrolled during active disease. Both conserved end residues are part of each CDR3. Each record gives: D gene, clone size, J gene, V gene, CDR3 DNA, CDR3 protein. D genes are given only for firm matches. The size entry is marked missing in some rows and otherwise reads once, few, many or a size class.

TRBD2	NA	TRBJ2-5	TRBV29-1	TGCAGCGCATCATCGAGCGGGGGGATACAGGAGACCCAGTACTTC	CSASSSGGIQETQYF
NA	once	TRBJ1-5	TRBV2	TGTGCCAGCCGATCAACCCAGGGTTCCAATCAGCCCCAGCATTTT	CASRSTQGSNQPQHF
NA	NA	TRBJ2-1	TRBV7-8	TGTGCCAGCAGCTTACACTCAATGGGGGCCACCTACAATGAGCAGTTCTTC	CASSLHSMGATYNEQFF
TRBD1	NA	TRBJ2-1	TRBV5-8	TGTGCCAGCAGCTTCCGGGACAGGGGTTACAATGAGCAGTTCTTC	CASSFRDRGYNEQFF
NA	NA	TRBJ1-6	TRBV30	TGTGCCTGGAGGCGGGGGATTAATTCACCCCTCCACTTT	CAWRRGINSPLHF
NA	NA	TRBJ2-7	TRBV7-6	TGTGCCAGCAGCCGTCAACAGGGACCCTACGAGCAGTACTTC	CASSRQQGPYEQYF
NA	NA	TRBJ1-2	TRBV6-5	TGTGCCAGCACTTTGACAGCGTGGGGCTACACCTTC	CASTLTAWGYTF
TRBD2	NA	TRBJ2-7	TRBV27	TGTGCCAGCAGTTTCCGGACTAGCGGGAGGGCAGTAAACTACGAGCAGTACTTC	CASSFRTSGRAVNYEQYF
TRBD2	once	TRBJ2-7	TRBV27	TGTGCCAGCAGTCCTCGTAGGGGAGTTAGCGGGAGCAGAAACTACGAGCAGTACTTC	CASSPRRGVSGSRNYEQYF
NA	few	TRBJ2-1	TRBV6-5	TGTGCCAGCAGTTTGTCTAGCTCCTACAATGAGCAGTTCTTC	CASSLSSSYNEQFF
TRBD1	NA	TRBJ2-1	TRBV5-4	TGTGCCAGCAGCTTGCGAACAGGGGGTGTCAATGAGCAGTTCTTC	CASSLRTGGVNEQFF
TRBD1	NA	TRBJ2-7	TRBV28	TGTGCCAGCAGTTTAACTGGACAGGGTTTCTACGAGCAGTACTTC	CASSLTGQGFYEQYF
TRBD1	NA	TRBJ1-2	TRBV24-1	TGTGCCACCAGTGCCTCGGGACAGGGAGTATTAGCCTACACCTTC	CATSASGQGVLAYTF
TRBD1	NA	TRBJ1-2	TRBV29-1	TGCAGCGTTTCCCTGGACAGGGTGAGGCGTGGCTACACCTTC	CSVSLDRVRRGYTF
TRBD1	NA	TRBJ1-2	TRBV6-5	TGTGCCAGCAGGATCTACAGGGGGCTTTATGGCTACACCTTC	CASRIYRGLYGYTF
TRBD2	NA	TRBJ2-5	TRBV11-3	TGTGCCAGCGGTGCCTGGCGGGGGCAAGAGACCCAGTACTTC	CASGAWRGQETQYF
NA	NA	TRBJ2-5	TRBV10-3	TGTGCCATCAGTGAGTCGCGAGAGACCCAGTACTTC	CAISESRETQYF
TRBD2	NA	TRBJ2-3	TRBV7-8	TGTGCCAGCAGCTTAGCCGGGACTACCACAGATACGCAGTATTTT	CASSLAGTTTDTQYF
NA	NA	TRBJ2-2	TRBV13	TGTGCCAGCAGTCGAAGCGGATTGAACACCGGGGAGCTGTTTTTT	CASSRSGLNTGELFF
TRBD1	NA	TRBJ2-5	TRBV18	TGTGCCAGCTCACCGGACAGGGCTGAGACCCAGTACTTC	CASSPDRAETQYF
TRBD1	NA	TRBJ2-2	TRBV9	TGTGCCAGCAGCGTGTTCGGGCAGGGGGCCGGGGAGCTGTTTTTT	CASSVFGQGAGELFF
TRBD1	NA	TRBJ2-2	TRBV11-3	TGTGCCAGCAGCTTCACAGGGGGCACCGGGGAGCTGTTTTTT	CASSFTGGTGELFF
TRBD1	few	TRBJ1-5	TRBV2	TGTGCCAGCAGAGATGGACAGGGGGCAAATCAGCCCCAGCATTTT	CASRDGQGANQPQHF
NA	NA	TRBJ1-2	TRBV5-5	TGTGCCAGCAGCTTGGGGCAGGGTGCTAACTATGGCTACACCTTC	CASSLGQGANYGYTF
TRBD2	NA	TRBJ2-3	TRBV6-2/TRBV6-3	TGTGCCAGCAGTTTCTACCTAGCGGCGGCAGATACGCAGTATTTT	CASSFYLAAADTQYF
TRBD2	NA	TRBJ2-2	TRBV19	TGTGCCAGTAACGATAGAGCGGGAGTGGGGACCGGGGAGCTGTTTTTT	CASNDRAGVGTGELFF
TRBD2	NA	TRBJ2-1	TRBV10-3	TGTGCCATCAGTGGGGGACTAGCGGGAGGTGAGCAGTTCTTC	CAISGGLAGGEQFF
TRBD1	few	TRBJ1-2	TRBV28	TGTGCCAGCAGGGGACAGCAGAACTATGGCTACACCTTC	CASRGQQNYGYTF
NA	NA	TRBJ1-2	TRBV12-3/TRBV12-4	TGTGCCAGCAGTTTAATGAGTGGCTACACCTTC	CASSLMSGYTF
NA	NA	TRBJ2-7	TRBV6-2/TRBV6-3	TGTGCCAGCAGCGACCGGGGGGCTAGCGGAACCTACGAGCAGTACTTC	CASSDRGASGTYEQYF
TRBD2	NA	TRBJ2-3	TRBV7-2	TGTGCCAGCAGCTTATCTAGCGGAAACACAGATACGCAGTATTTT	CASSLSSGNTDTQYF
TRBD2	NA	TRBJ2-1	TRBV6-2/TRBV6-3	TGTGCCAGCAGTTACTCGAGGACCGGGACTAGCGGTTACAATGAGCAGTTCTTC	CASSYSRTGTSGYNEQFF
NA	NA	TRBJ1-5	TRBV28	TGTGCCAGCAGCGTGGTTCAGGACAATCAGCCCCAGCATTTT	CASSVVQDNQPQHF
NA	NA	TRBJ2-1	TRBV5-6	TGTGCCAGCAGCTTGCATGGGACTGAGAGCGAGTTCTTC	CASSLHGTESEFF
TRBD1	NA	TRBJ1-1	TRBV6-1	TGTGCCAGCAGTTCCCAGGGGGGCACTGAAGCTTTCTTT	CASSSQGGTEAFF